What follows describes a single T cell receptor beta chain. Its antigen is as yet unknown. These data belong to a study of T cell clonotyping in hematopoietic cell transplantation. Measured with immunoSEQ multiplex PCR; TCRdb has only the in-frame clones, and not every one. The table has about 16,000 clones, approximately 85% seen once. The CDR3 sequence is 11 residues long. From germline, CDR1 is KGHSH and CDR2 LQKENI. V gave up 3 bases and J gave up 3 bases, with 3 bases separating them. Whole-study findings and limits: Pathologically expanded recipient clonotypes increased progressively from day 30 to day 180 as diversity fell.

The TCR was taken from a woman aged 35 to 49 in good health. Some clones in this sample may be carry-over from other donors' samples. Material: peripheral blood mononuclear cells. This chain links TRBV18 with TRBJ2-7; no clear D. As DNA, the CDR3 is TGTGCCAGCTCACCGGACTACGAGCAGTACTTC. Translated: CASSPDYEQYF.